The TCR beta chain under discussion was sequenced for a study of CD8 T cells in ankylosing spondylitis. Notes on the study in general: Blood from ankylosing spondylitis patients appeared to carry a characteristic roughly 8-variant TCR beta motif. Clones that were linked to disease were CD8+ and were relatively rare in peripheral blood. Matched ankylosing spondylitis synovial fluid reportedly showed significant enrichment of disease-linked clones.

This clonotype was recorded many times. Its antigen is unknown. 5'-RACE, quantitative and with molecular barcodes, yielded the TCR beta libraries. MiXCR, applied by TCRdb to the 5' RACE reads, yields one record per CDR3 protein. The sample has some 200,000 distinct CDR3 sequences; around a sixth are singletons. Germline values: CDR1 SGHKS, CDR2 YYEKEE (reference sequence). The CDR3 runs 13 residues. The V end was cut by 3 bases, the J end by 5 bases, with 11 bases between. The chain joins TRBV5-5 to TRBJ2-5, with D uncertain. The source is a male donor under 30 with ankylosing spondylitis or in good health (not recorded which). Material: blood, either unsorted or a sorted T cell fraction (not recorded which). DNA of the CDR3: TGTGCCAGCAGCTCACAACGGTGGGAGACCCAGTACTTC. Its protein product is CASSSQRWETQYF.